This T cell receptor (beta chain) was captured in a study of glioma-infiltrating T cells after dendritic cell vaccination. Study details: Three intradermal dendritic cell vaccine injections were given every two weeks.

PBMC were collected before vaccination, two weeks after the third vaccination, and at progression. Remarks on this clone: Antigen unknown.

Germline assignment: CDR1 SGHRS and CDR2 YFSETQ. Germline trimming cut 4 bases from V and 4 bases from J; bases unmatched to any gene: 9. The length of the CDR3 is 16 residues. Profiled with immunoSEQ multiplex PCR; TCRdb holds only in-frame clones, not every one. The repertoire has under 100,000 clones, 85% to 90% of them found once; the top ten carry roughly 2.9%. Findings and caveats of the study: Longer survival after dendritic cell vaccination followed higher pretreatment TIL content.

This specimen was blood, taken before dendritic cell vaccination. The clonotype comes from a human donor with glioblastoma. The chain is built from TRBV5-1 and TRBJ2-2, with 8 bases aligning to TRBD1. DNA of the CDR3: TGCGCCAGCAGCCTGGGAGGACAGGGTGGCACCGGGGAGCTGTTTTTT. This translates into CASSLGGQGGTGELFF.